The 8 T cell receptor beta chains below were found in one sample sequenced in a study of vaccination and CD4 T cells after COVID-19. The treatment was: roughly 11-day PBMC culture with coronavirus spike peptide pools or control peptides (ViraFEST assay). Their recognized antigens are unknown. Oncomine TCR Beta short-read sequencing was applied to DNA from cultured CD4+ T cells. A single record per CDR3 protein comes from TCRdb applying MiXCR to the PCR reads. The sample contains thousands of distinct CDR3 sequences, approximately 57% of which appear only once. Material: CD4+ T cells from blood, cultured in vitro. Receptors originate from a human donor who had recovered from COVID-19.

This chain uses TRBV4-1 with TRBJ1-2; TRBD1 is a possible D gene (6 bases). The ends were cut back, 3 bases at V and 6 bases at J, with 14 bases in the middle. Germline V gene lookup returns CDR1 MGHRA and CDR2 YSYEKL. This CDR3 is built from 14 residues. CDR3 in DNA: TGCGCCAGCAGCCACCCGGGTCAGGGGAATGGCTACACCTTC. It translates to CASSHPGQGNGYTF.

In this sample, this clonotype is medium-sized. The V and J genes are TRBV7-2 and TRBJ2-7; TRBD2 aligns across 7 bases. The CDR3 totals 14 residues. From germline, CDR1 is SGHTA and CDR2 FQGNSA. Trimming at V came to 3 bases and at J to 1 base, leaving 3 bases not matched to a gene. The CDR3 DNA reads as TGTGCCAGCAGCTTCAGCGGGGCGTCCTACGAGCAGTACTTC. Its protein is CASSFSGASYEQYF.

The rearrangement joins TRBV6-1 to TRBJ2-1; 9 nucleotides match TRBD2. The CDR3 totals 14 residues. Unmatched junction bases numbered 4, after V lost 6 bases and J lost 4 bases. Looked up from germline, CDR1 is MNHNS and CDR2 is SASEGT. For the CDR3, the DNA is TGTGCCAGCAGGGGGCGGGAGGGTTACAATGAGCAGTTCTTC. This gives the protein CASRGREGYNEQFF.

This chain uses TRBV27 with TRBJ1-4; 11 bases match TRBD1. This CDR3 region has 16 residues. The trim removed 6 bases at V and 3 bases at J, leaving 6 bases unmatched. Germline-derived CDR1 and CDR2 are MNHEY and SMNVEV (reference sequence). The DNA for the CDR3 is TGTGCCAGCAGGCCGACGGGACAGGGGGCTAATGAAAAACTGTTTTTT. Translating it yields CASRPTGQGANEKLFF. Based on the CDR3 plus reference TRBV27 and TRBJ1-4, the full variable domain is EAQVTQNPRYLITVTGKKLTVTCSQNMNHEYMSWYRQDPGLGLRQIYYSMNVEVTDKGDVPEGYKVSRKEKRNFPLILESPSPNQTSLYFCASRPTGQGANEKLFFGSGTQLSVL.

This rearrangement joins TRBV6-1 to TRBJ2-7; unclear D gene. Trimming shortened V by 7 bases and J by 8 bases, and 15 bases separated the two germline ends. Per germline, CDR1 MNHNS and CDR2 SASEGT. This CDR3 comprises 12 residues. The CDR3 region has the DNA TGTGCCAGCACCTCTGGGATCGGGCAGCAGTACTTC. Its translation: CASTSGIGQQYF.

The genes are TRBV30 and TRBJ2-5, with D possibly being TRBD2 (6 bases). V lost 3 bases to trimming and J lost 4 bases, with 12 bases between them. The CDR3 spans 13 residues. Germline loops: CDR1 GTSNPN, CDR2 SVGIG (reference sequence). The CDR3 sequence is CAWRHAAGETQYF. As DNA, the CDR3 is TGTGCCTGGAGGCACGCAGCGGGAGAGACCCAGTACTTC.

The V call is TRBV5-1, the J call TRBJ1-6, with 9 bases aligning to TRBD1. Germline lookup yields CDR1 SGHRS and CDR2 YFSETQ. J gave up 6 bases and V 0 bases, and 4 bases lay outside the gene matches. The CDR3 totals 16 residues. The CDR3 reads CASSLGPGQGNSPLHF. DNA for the CDR3: TGCGCCAGCAGCTTGGGCCCGGGACAGGGTAATTCACCCCTCCACTTT.

This clonotype occurred a few times. The chain combines TRBV2 with TRBJ1-1; 7 nucleotides match TRBD1. Germline V gene data show CDR1 as SNHLY and CDR2 as FYNNEI. After removal of 6 bases from V and 0 bases from J, the junction contained 7 bases not matched to a gene. CDR3 length equals 15 residues. CDR3 nucleotide sequence: TGTGCCAGCAGCAGACAGGGTCGCCTGAACACTGAAGCTTTCTTT. Encoded protein: CASSRQGRLNTEAFF.